Below are 22 T cell receptor beta chains sequenced from a single sample in a study of blood T cell repertoires in COVID-19. Here immunoSEQ multiplex PCR was the method, and the copy in TCRdb shows in-frame clones only, minus some. This table has about 74,000 clones, around 90% appearing once. Source material: peripheral blood. Receptor source: a woman aged 80 or over with acute or convalescent COVID-19.

The chain couples TRBV6-2 or TRBV6-3 to TRBJ2-7; no definite D call. This CDR3 contains 14 residues. With 0 bases removed from V and 1 base from J, the gap between germline ends came to 7 bases. Germline lookup yields CDR1 MNHEY and CDR2 SVGEGT. CDR3 in DNA: TGTGCCAGCAGTTACTCCTCCGCGTCCTACGAGCAGTACTTC. It encodes CASSYSSASYEQYF.

The chain has TRBV28 and TRBJ1-6; 7 nucleotides align to TRBD1. CDR3 size: 15 residues. Trimming took 5 bases from V and 9 from J; bases not matched to a gene: 10. CDR1 is MDHEN and CDR2 is SYDVKM in the germline V gene. The CDR3 here is CASSRSDRDASPLHF. CDR3 coding DNA: TGTGCCAGCAGTCGGAGTGACAGGGACGCTTCACCCCTCCACTTT.

The V and J genes are TRBV7-9 and TRBJ2-2; D perhaps matches TRBD1 (5 bases). The CDR3 is made up of 13 amino acids. V lost 3 bases to trimming and J lost 6 bases, with 8 bases between them. Germline assignment: CDR1 SEHNR and CDR2 FQNEAQ (reference sequence). CDR3 sequence: CASSLTASGELFF. For the CDR3, the DNA is TGTGCCAGCAGCTTGACAGCGTCCGGGGAGCTGTTTTTT.

This sequence joins TRBV5-4 and TRBJ2-2; TRBD2 matches at 8 bases. The CDR3 contains 13 residues. CDR1 and CDR2 (germline): SGHNT, YYREEE (reference sequence). The trim removed 4 bases at V and 5 bases at J, leaving 1 base unmatched. CDR3 residues: CASSRGGTGELFF. The CDR3 nucleotides read TGTGCCAGCAGCCGGGGGGGGACCGGGGAGCTGTTTTTT. Full variable domain (missing parts from reference TRBV5-4 and TRBJ2-2): ETGVTQSPTHLIKTRGQQVTLRCSSQSGHNTVSWYQQALGQGPQFIFQYYREEENGRGNFPPRFSGLQFPNYSSELNVNALELDDSALYLCASSRGGTGELFFGEGSRLTVL.

The V call is TRBV6-2 or TRBV6-3, the J call TRBJ2-5; 9 bases agree with TRBD1. CDR3 length: 16 amino acids. Germline V lookup: CDR1 MNHEY, CDR2 SVGEGT. After removal of 4 bases from V and 7 bases from J, the junction contained 13 bases not matched to a gene. For the CDR3, the DNA is TGTGCCAGCAGTTCTCCCGGACAGGGGACCCCAGGGACCCAGTACTTC. It translates to CASSSPGQGTPGTQYF.

This sequence joins TRBV6-2 or TRBV6-3 and TRBJ2-1; tentatively, D is TRBD2 (5 bases). The V gene's germline CDR1 is MNHEY and CDR2 SVGEGT. Trimming took 5 bases from V and 9 from J, leaving 11 bases between them. This CDR3 spans 12 amino acids. The CDR3 spells CASSPLGIEQFF. Written as DNA, the CDR3 is TGTGCCAGCAGTCCCCTCGGGATTGAGCAGTTCTTC.

V is TRBV15 and J is TRBJ1-1; 9 bases align to TRBD1. The V gene's germline CDR1 is LNHNV and CDR2 YYDKDF (reference sequence). The CDR3 is made up of 12 amino acids. J gave up 11 bases and V 3 bases, and 4 bases lay outside the gene matches. CDR3 nucleotide sequence: TGTGCCACCAGCAGCCCGGACAGGGGTGCTTTCTTT. Translation: CATSSPDRGAFF.

The chain links TRBV5-1 to TRBJ2-1, with TRBD1 as a possible D gene (5 bases). The CDR3 is 17 residues long. CDR1 is SGHRS, CDR2 YFSETQ, per germline. V was trimmed by 6 bases and J by 8 bases, leaving 27 bases between them. CDR3 region: CASTSLQSVNRLHEQFF. DNA for the CDR3: TGCGCCAGCACCTCACTTCAGTCCGTAAACAGGCTCCATGAGCAGTTCTTC.

V usage is TRBV7-2 and J usage is TRBJ2-2, with 10 nucleotides matching TRBD2. The trim removed 4 bases at V and 4 bases at J, leaving 6 bases unmatched. The CDR3 is 16 residues long. CDR1 SGHTA and CDR2 FQGNSA come from the germline V gene. Here the CDR3 DNA reads TGTGCCAGCAGCTCGAGGACTAGCGGCCCCACCGGGGAGCTGTTTTTT. As protein: CASSSRTSGPTGELFF. Based on the CDR3 plus reference TRBV7-2 and TRBJ2-2, the full variable domain is GAGVSQSPSNKVTEKGKDVELRCDPISGHTALYWYRQSLGQGLEFLIYFQGNSAPDKSGLPSDRFSAERTGGSVSTLTIQRTQQEDSAVYLCASSSRTSGPTGELFFGEGSRLTVL.

This clone has only one observation. This chain uses TRBV27 with TRBJ2-2, with 10 bases lining up with TRBD1. Trimming cost V 5 bases and J 7 bases; bases outside gene matches: 7. Germline V lookup: CDR1 MNHEY, CDR2 SMNVEV (reference sequence). This CDR3 has 15 amino acids. For the CDR3, the DNA is TGTGCCAGCAGTAGGGCGACAGGGGGCCGCGGGGAGCTGTTTTTT. Protein product: CASSRATGGRGELFF.

The J gene is TRBJ2-1, the V gene TRBV2, with 9 bases identical to TRBD2. With 1 base clipped from V and 9 bases from J, the junction kept 7 bases outside the gene matches. Looked up from germline, CDR1 is SNHLY and CDR2 is FYNNEI. The CDR3 contains 15 residues. The CDR3 protein is CASSEGLAGLIEQFF. CDR3 sequence (DNA): TGTGCCAGCAGTGAAGGGCTAGCGGGACTTATTGAGCAGTTCTTC.

The J gene is TRBJ2-5, the V gene TRBV10-3; possibly TRBD2 for D (5 bases). Germline lookup yields CDR1 ENHRY and CDR2 SYGVKD. The V and J ends lost 6 bases and 4 bases respectively, with 15 bases between them. The CDR3 length is 14 residues. The CDR3: CAISDGPEGETQYF. The CDR3 nucleotides read TGTGCCATCAGCGACGGTCCCGAGGGAGAGACCCAGTACTTC.

This chain joins TRBV3-1 (or the pseudogene TRBV3-2) and TRBJ2-1, with a tentative D call TRBD2 (5 bases). In germline, CDR1 is LGHDT, CDR2 YNNKEL (reference sequence). Trimming pared 0 bases from V and 6 bases from J, leaving 12 bases between. This CDR3 spans 15 amino acids. The CDR3 sequence is CASSQDEGSVNEQFF. CDR3 DNA: TGTGCCAGCAGCCAAGATGAGGGATCGGTCAATGAGCAGTTCTTC.

This chain uses TRBV7-2 with TRBJ1-3; possible D gene TRBD1, 5 bases. V was trimmed by 5 bases and J by 2 bases, leaving 13 bases between them. The CDR3 is made up of 15 amino acids. Germline V gives CDR1 SGHTA, CDR2 FQGNSA. CDR3 nucleotide sequence: TGTGCCAGCAGCCAAGGGCCAGGGACTGGAAACACCATATATTTT. As protein: CASSQGPGTGNTIYF.

The chain carries TRBV5-1 and TRBJ1-5; TRBD1 agrees at 8 bases. The CDR3 runs to 14 residues. The J segment lost 7 bases and the V segment lost 4 bases, leaving 7 bases of the junction unmatched. CDR1 and CDR2 from the germline V gene are SGHRS and YFSETQ. The chain's CDR3 is CASSPDRAGQPQHF. The DNA for the CDR3 is TGCGCCAGCAGCCCGGACAGGGCCGGACAGCCCCAGCATTTT.

This clone showed up just once. The rearrangement joins TRBV13 to TRBJ2-3; a possible D gene is TRBD2 (5 bases). The V gene's germline CDR1 is PRHDT and CDR2 FYEKMQ (reference sequence). There are 17 residues in the CDR3. V was pared by 2 bases and J by 2 bases, with 17 bases between. The CDR3 sequence is CASSLRRAGKPTDTQYF. The CDR3 nucleotides read TGTGCCAGCAGCTTAAGAAGGGCGGGCAAACCCACAGATACGCAGTATTTT.

The DNA for the CDR3 is TGTGCCACCAGCAGAGATTGGTCGGCGACAGCGACCTATGGCTACACCTTC. It specifies CATSRDWSATATYGYTF. The chain carries TRBV15 and TRBJ1-2; D might be TRBD1 (5 bases). Trimming removed 0 bases at V and 4 bases at J, with 18 bases between. The germline gives CDR1 LNHNV, CDR2 YYDKDF (reference sequence). The CDR3 loop spans 17 amino acids.

This clone has more than one count but fewer than ten. V and J are TRBV9 and TRBJ1-3, with a weak D call TRBD1 (5 bases). Trimming pared 4 bases from V and 4 bases from J, leaving 27 bases between. The CDR3 runs 19 residues. Germline V gives CDR1 SGDLS, CDR2 YYNGEE. CDR3 nucleotide sequence: TGTGCCAGCAGCCCACTCACCATCTGGGGGGTGAATTCCGGAAACACCATATATTTT. It specifies CASSPLTIWGVNSGNTIYF.

This chain uses TRBV14 with TRBJ2-3, with a possible D match to TRBD1 (5 bases). The germline V gene encodes CDR1 SGHDN and CDR2 FVKESK. Between the trimmed V and J ends, which lost 1 base and 0 bases, there was a span of 14 bases. The CDR3 runs to 17 residues. CDR3 region: CASSQGFGAQSTDTQYF. The CDR3 DNA reads TGTGCCAGCAGCCAAGGCTTTGGGGCCCAAAGCACAGATACGCAGTATTTT.

This clone was found once. The chain joins TRBV10-3 to TRBJ1-3; 9 nucleotides agree with TRBD1. Germline V gene sequence: CDR1 ENHRY, CDR2 SYGVKD. The V gene end was trimmed by 7 bases and the J gene end by 8 bases; junction bases not matched to a gene: 9. The length of the CDR3 is 14 residues. The CDR3 DNA follows: TGTGCCATCAAGCAACAGGGGGCGCAGCACACCATATATTTT. It specifies CAIKQQGAQHTIYF.

The chain combines TRBV27 with TRBJ2-7; 9 nucleotides line up with TRBD1. The CDR3 is 13 residues long. Losses at the gene ends were 6 bases for V and 6 bases for J; bases not matched to a gene: 6. CDR1 and CDR2 from the germline V gene are MNHEY and SMNVEV (reference sequence). The CDR3 loop is CASSRDRAAEQYF. Written as DNA, the CDR3 is TGTGCCAGCAGCCGGGACAGGGCGGCCGAGCAGTACTTC.

The chain is built from TRBV19 and TRBJ2-3; the D is unclear. Trimming removed 2 bases from V and 5 bases from J, with 8 bases in between. Germline CDR1 reads LNHDA; CDR2 reads SQIVND (reference sequence). This CDR3 has 13 residues. The CDR3 nucleotides read TGTGCCAGTAGTATATGGGCCGGAGATACGCAGTATTTT. This gives the protein CASSIWAGDTQYF.